This entry lists 5 T cell receptor beta chains sequenced from one sample in a study of blood T cell repertoires in COVID-19. Profiled with immunoSEQ multiplex PCR; TCRdb holds only in-frame clones, not every one. This sample carries fewer than 300,000 clones, around four fifths of them seen once, and the ten largest clones take 2.5% to 3%. The sequencing input was peripheral blood. These receptors originate from a woman in her sixties or seventies with active or convalescent COVID-19.

The chain joins TRBV5-1 to TRBJ2-3, with 11 bases that match TRBD1. In germline, CDR1 is SGHRS, CDR2 YFSETQ. The CDR3 is 15 amino acids. Trimming took 4 bases from V and 5 from J; bases not matched to a gene: 6. Here the CDR3 DNA reads TGCGCCAGCAGCAGAGGACAGGGGGCGGTAGATACGCAGTATTTT. Its protein product is CASSRGQGAVDTQYF.

The CDR3 sequence is CASSLYRNHNQPQHF. The CDR3 DNA sequence: TGTGCCAGCAGCTTGTACAGGAACCACAATCAGCCCCAGCATTTT. The rearrangement uses TRBV5-6 and TRBJ1-5; the D gene is possibly TRBD1 (5 bases). This CDR3 spans 15 amino acids. Trimming pared 1 base from V and 3 bases from J, leaving 11 bases between. Germline CDR1 reads SGHDT; CDR2 reads YYEEEE.

The chain uses TRBV6-6 and TRBJ2-3; TRBD1 aligns across 11 bases. The germline V gene encodes CDR1 MNHNY and CDR2 SVGAGI (reference sequence). The CDR3 contains 16 residues. The V segment lost 4 bases and the J segment 6 bases; nucleotides outside the gene matches: 9. DNA of the CDR3: TGTGCCAGCAGTTTTTTAATGGGACAGGGGGGGGATACGCAGTATTTT. Amino acid sequence: CASSFLMGQGGDTQYF.

V is TRBV28 and J is TRBJ2-3, with 11 bases identical to TRBD1. The CDR3 is 16 residues long. Losses at the gene ends were 4 bases for V and 2 bases for J; bases not matched to a gene: 5. In germline, CDR1 is MDHEN, CDR2 SYDVKM. CDR3 bases: TGTGCCAGCAGTTCTCCGGGACAGGGGGACACAGATACGCAGTATTTT. Protein: CASSSPGQGDTDTQYF.

This clone was found a few times. The rearrangement uses TRBV19 and TRBJ1-4; 8 positions agree with TRBD1. The CDR3 extends over 15 amino acids. J was trimmed by 8 bases and V by 0 bases; bases with no gene match: 5. Germline V gene lookup returns CDR1 LNHDA and CDR2 SQIVND (reference sequence). The CDR3 protein is CASSIEGQGGEKLFF. For the CDR3, the DNA is TGTGCCAGTAGTATAGAAGGACAGGGTGGAGAAAAACTGTTTTTT.